Shown below are 12 T cell receptor beta chains from a single sample sequenced in a study of multiple sclerosis patients with progressive multifocal leukoencephalopathy (dated by TCRdb to about 2019). The sample's time point label, decoded: before natalizumab initiation. Library method: the immunoSEQ multiplex PCR assay. Held by TCRdb, this immuneACCESS table contains in-frame sequences only and omits some clones. Under half of the omission traces to an unresolved V gene where checked; the cause of the rest is unknown. The sample table lists 25,000 to 35,000 clones, around 93% of them with a count of one. The biggest ten clones account for roughly 2% of the sample. The sequenced sample was PBMCs. These receptors all stem from a man aged 30-40 years with multiple sclerosis.

V usage is TRBV6-6 and J usage is TRBJ1-2; D remains ambiguous. V lost 2 bases, J lost 8 bases, and 6 bases lay in between. This CDR3 is 11 amino acids long. Germline lookup yields CDR1 MNHNY and CDR2 SVGAGI (reference sequence). CDR3 sequence (DNA): TGTGCCAGCAGTTACGGGCGGGGCTACACCTTC. Translation: CASSYGRGYTF.

The V gene is TRBV6-1, the J gene TRBJ1-5; the D gene is possibly TRBD1 (5 bases). Germline CDR1 is MNHNS and CDR2 is SASEGT. The CDR3 is 13 residues long. Deletions cut 6 bases from V and 4 bases from J, with 10 bases between. The CDR3 DNA follows: TGTGCCAGCAGACGACAGCTAAATCAGCCCCAGCATTTT. Residues: CASRRQLNQPQHF.

Worth noting for this clone: This sample includes further DNA sequences coding for the same CDR3. The chain employs TRBV4-1 and TRBJ1-4; D not certain. The CDR3 runs 16 residues. In germline, CDR1 is MGHRA, CDR2 YSYEKL. The V and J ends lost 9 bases and 8 bases respectively, with 25 bases between them. The CDR3 loop is CASSFPPRLREEKLFF. The CDR3 DNA reads as TGCGCCAGTAGCTTCCCCCCACGCCTTCGGGAGGAAAAACTGTTTTTT.

The CDR3 DNA follows: TGTGCCAGCAGTGAGAGAGGGGTGAGAACTGAAGCTTTCTTT. Translating gives CASSERGVRTEAFF. The rearrangement uses TRBV6-4 and TRBJ1-1; TRBD1 might be the D (5 bases). V gave up 3 bases and J gave up 5 bases, with 13 bases separating them. CDR3 length: 14 residues. In germline, CDR1 is MRHNA, CDR2 SNTAGT.

The rearrangement joins TRBV4-3 to TRBJ2-7; D perhaps matches TRBD1 (5 bases). Per germline, CDR1 LGHNA and CDR2 YSLEER. Trimming removed 0 bases from V and 7 bases from J, with 10 bases in between. The CDR3 spans 13 residues. The CDR3 DNA follows: TGCGCCAGCAGCCAAGATAGGGGTCTAGAGCAGTACTTC. Amino acids: CASSQDRGLEQYF.

V gene TRBV11-2 combines with J gene TRBJ2-1; the D call may be TRBD1 or TRBD2 (5 bases each). The germline V gene encodes CDR1 SGHAT and CDR2 FQNNGV. V gave up 4 bases and J gave up 15 bases, with 19 bases separating them. The CDR3 runs to 13 residues. The CDR3 DNA sequence: TGTGCCAGCAGCTCGGGAACCCCCGGGACGGGGTTCTTC. Its translation: CASSSGTPGTGFF.

The chain is built from TRBV5-8 and TRBJ1-2; no definite D call. The germline V and J ends were trimmed by 4 bases and 8 bases, with 18 bases remaining between them. Per germline, CDR1 SGHTS and CDR2 YDEGEE. The CDR3 loop spans 14 amino acids. The CDR3 region is CASSVPPAPWGYTF. The CDR3 nucleotides read TGTGCCAGCAGCGTCCCGCCAGCCCCCTGGGGCTACACCTTC.

The V call is TRBV19, the J call TRBJ1-2; D is undetermined. Germline loops: CDR1 LNHDA, CDR2 SQIVND (reference sequence). Trimming pared 3 bases from V and 6 bases from J, leaving 14 bases between. CDR3 length equals 14 residues. The CDR3 sequence: CASSMGKPSNGYTF. As DNA, the CDR3 is TGTGCCAGTAGTATGGGTAAACCGAGTAATGGCTACACCTTC.

This clone has only a few counts. The chain employs TRBV2 and TRBJ2-5, with TRBD2 identical over 8 bases. Trimming took 3 bases from V and 5 from J; bases not matched to a gene: 5. CDR1 SNHLY and CDR2 FYNNEI come from the germline V gene. The CDR3 spans 14 residues. This chain's CDR3 is CASSDGRALETQYF. Written as DNA, the CDR3 is TGTGCCAGCAGTGACGGGAGGGCGCTTGAGACCCAGTACTTC.

The chain employs TRBV4-2 and TRBJ2-3, with D unresolved. Germline-derived CDR1 and CDR2 are LGHNA and YNFKEQ. This CDR3 is built from 18 residues. The germline V and J ends were trimmed by 0 bases and 4 bases, with 20 bases remaining between them. CDR3 in amino acids: CASSQDVRLLLVADTQYF. In DNA form, the CDR3 reads TGTGCCAGCAGCCAAGATGTCCGGCTATTATTGGTTGCAGATACGCAGTATTTT.

The gene calls are TRBV7-9 and TRBJ2-1; TRBD2 agrees at 7 bases. Germline V gene sequence: CDR1 SEHNR, CDR2 FQNEAQ (reference sequence). The V segment lost 5 bases and the J segment 4 bases; nucleotides outside the gene matches: 11. The CDR3 sequence is 16 residues long. The CDR3 loop is CASSRVILAEYNEQFF. CDR3 bases: TGTGCCAGCAGCCGGGTCATTCTAGCGGAATACAATGAGCAGTTCTTC.

This chain joins TRBV27 and TRBJ2-5, with 10 nucleotides matching TRBD1. With V trimmed by 5 bases and J by 6 bases, 15 bases remained unmatched. The CDR3 sequence is 17 residues long. The germline V gene encodes CDR1 MNHEY and CDR2 SMNVEV (reference sequence). The CDR3 sequence: CASSPLGAGQGLQTQYF. For the CDR3, the DNA is TGTGCCAGCAGTCCCCTGGGGGCGGGACAGGGGTTGCAGACCCAGTACTTC.